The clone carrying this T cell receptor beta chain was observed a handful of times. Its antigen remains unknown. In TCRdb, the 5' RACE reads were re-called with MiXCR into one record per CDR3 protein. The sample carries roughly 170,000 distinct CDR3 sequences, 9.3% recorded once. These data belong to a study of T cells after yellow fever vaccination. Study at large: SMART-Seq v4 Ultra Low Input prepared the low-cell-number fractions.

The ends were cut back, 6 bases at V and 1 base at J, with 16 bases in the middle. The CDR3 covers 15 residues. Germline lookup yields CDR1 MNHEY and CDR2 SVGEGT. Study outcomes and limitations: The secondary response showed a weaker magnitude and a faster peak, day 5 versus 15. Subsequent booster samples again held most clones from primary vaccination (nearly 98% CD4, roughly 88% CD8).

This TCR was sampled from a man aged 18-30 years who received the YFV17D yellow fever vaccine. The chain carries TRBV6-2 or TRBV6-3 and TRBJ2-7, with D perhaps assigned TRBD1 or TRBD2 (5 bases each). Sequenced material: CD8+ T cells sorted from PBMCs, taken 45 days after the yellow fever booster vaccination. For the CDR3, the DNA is TGTGCCAGCAGCCGTCCACCCGAGGGGTCCTACGAGCAGTACTTC. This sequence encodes CASSRPPEGSYEQYF.